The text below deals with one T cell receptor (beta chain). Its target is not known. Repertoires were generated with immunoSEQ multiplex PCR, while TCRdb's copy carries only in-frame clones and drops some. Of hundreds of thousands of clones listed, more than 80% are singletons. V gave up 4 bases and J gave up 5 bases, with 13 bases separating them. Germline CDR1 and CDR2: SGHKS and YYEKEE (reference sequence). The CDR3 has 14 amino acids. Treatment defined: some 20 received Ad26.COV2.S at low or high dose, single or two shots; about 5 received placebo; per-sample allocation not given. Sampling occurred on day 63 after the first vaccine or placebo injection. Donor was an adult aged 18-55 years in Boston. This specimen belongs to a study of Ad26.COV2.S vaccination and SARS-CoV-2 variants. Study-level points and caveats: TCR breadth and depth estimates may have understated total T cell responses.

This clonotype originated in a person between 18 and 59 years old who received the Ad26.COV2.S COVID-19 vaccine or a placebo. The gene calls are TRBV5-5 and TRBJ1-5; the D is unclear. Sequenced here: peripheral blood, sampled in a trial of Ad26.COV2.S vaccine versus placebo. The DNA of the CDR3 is TGTGCCAGCAGCGCGGGGTTCCAGTATCAGCCCCAGCATTTT. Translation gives CASSAGFQYQPQHF.